Below are 24 T cell receptor beta chains sequenced from a single sample in a study of Ad26.COV2.S vaccination and SARS-CoV-2 variants. Described treatment: about 20 received Ad26.COV2.S at low or high dose, single or two shots; 5 received placebo; per-sample allocation not given. Each sample was drawn 63 days after the first injection (of vaccine or placebo). The assay was immunoSEQ multiplex PCR, and TCRdb's table has in-frame clones only and misses some. The table includes about 460,000 clones, 80% to 90% detected once. This sample comprised peripheral blood, obtained in a trial of Ad26.COV2.S vaccine versus placebo. Source of these receptors: a person between 18 and 59 years old who received the Ad26.COV2.S COVID-19 vaccine or a placebo.

V gene TRBV30 combines with J gene TRBJ1-1; no clear D. The germline V and J ends were trimmed by 3 bases and 0 bases, with 8 bases remaining between them. Germline V gene data show CDR1 as GTSNPN and CDR2 as SVGIG (reference sequence). This CDR3 has 13 amino acids. In DNA, the CDR3 is TGTGCCTGGAGCGCCGACCTGAACACTGAAGCTTTCTTT. This encodes CAWSADLNTEAFF.

The chain uses TRBV18 and TRBJ2-7; TRBD1 matches 9 bases. Per the germline V gene, CDR1 is KGHSH and CDR2 is LQKENI. The J segment lost 7 bases and the V segment lost 3 bases, leaving 10 bases of the junction unmatched. CDR3 length equals 15 residues. CDR3 DNA: TGTGCCAGCTCACCGGTCGGACAGGGGTTTTGGGAGCAGTACTTC. Amino acids: CASSPVGQGFWEQYF.

This rearrangement joins TRBV10-3 to TRBJ2-1, with D maybe TRBD2 (5 bases). The germline CDR1 and CDR2 sequences are ENHRY and SYGVKD. This CDR3 contains 16 residues. The V and J ends lost 0 bases and 0 bases respectively, with 9 bases between them. Here the CDR3 DNA reads TGTGCCATCAGTGAGTCCCGAGGGAGCTCCTACAATGAGCAGTTCTTC. This sequence encodes CAISESRGSSYNEQFF.

This clone appeared a single time. CDR3 sequence reads: CASSFPTSFPLNEQFF. The CDR3 DNA sequence: TGTGCCAGTAGTTTTCCGACTAGCTTCCCCCTCAATGAGCAGTTCTTC. This rearrangement joins TRBV19 to TRBJ2-1, with TRBD2 matching 7 bases. Germline loops: CDR1 LNHDA, CDR2 SQIVND (reference sequence). J was trimmed by 6 bases and V by 5 bases; bases with no gene match: 13. This CDR3 contains 16 residues.

The chain couples TRBV7-9 to TRBJ2-2, with D possibly TRBD1 on 6 matching bases. This CDR3 contains 16 residues. V was trimmed by 2 bases and J by 4 bases, leaving 14 bases between them. From germline, CDR1 is SEHNR and CDR2 FQNEAQ (reference sequence). The chain's CDR3 is CASSLRGTVGTGELFF. CDR3 sequence (DNA): TGTGCCAGCAGCTTAAGGGGGACGGTTGGCACCGGGGAGCTGTTTTTT. Together with reference TRBV7-9 and TRBJ2-2, the CDR3 gives the full variable domain: DTGVSQNPRHKITKRGQNVTFRCDPISEHNRLYWYRQTLGQGPEFLTYFQNEAQLEKSRLLSDRFSAERPKGSFSTLEIQRTEQGDSAMYLCASSLRGTVGTGELFFGEGSRLTVL.

The chain has TRBV2 and TRBJ1-1; tentatively, D is TRBD1 (5 bases). The CDR3 totals 14 residues. Trimming took 8 bases from V and 4 from J, leaving 17 bases between them. Germline V CDR1 and CDR2: SNHLY, FYNNEI. In DNA, the CDR3 is TGTGCCAGCCCCATGGGGGAAGCGGGCACTGAAGCTTTCTTT. Its protein is CASPMGEAGTEAFF.

The chain has TRBV6-2 or TRBV6-3 and TRBJ1-4; 9 nucleotides match TRBD1. Germline loops: CDR1 MNHEY, CDR2 SVGEGT. The CDR3 is 15 residues long. Unmatched junction bases numbered 7, after V lost 5 bases and J lost 6 bases. This chain's CDR3 is CASSQSGTGHEKLFF. The CDR3, as DNA: TGTGCCAGCAGTCAATCCGGGACAGGGCATGAAAAACTGTTTTTT.

The rearrangement links TRBV30 to TRBJ1-2; 10 nucleotides match TRBD1. The CDR3 has 17 residues. Trimming took 2 bases from V and 4 from J; bases not matched to a gene: 13. CDR1 and CDR2 (germline): GTSNPN, SVGIG (reference sequence). CDR3 DNA sequence: TGTGCCTGGAGTTATATCCGGACAGGGGGTCCCCTCTATGGCTACACCTTC. Protein: CAWSYIRTGGPLYGYTF.

For the CDR3, the DNA is TGTGCCAGCAGTCCCCTCCAGGCCGGGGAGCTGTTTTTT. It is translated as CASSPLQAGELFF. The V gene is TRBV12-3 or TRBV12-4, the J gene TRBJ2-2; no definite D call. CDR3 length: 13 amino acids. Deletions cut 5 bases from V and 6 bases from J, with 10 bases between.

V usage is TRBV2 and J usage is TRBJ1-4; D call uncertain. Trimming removed 6 bases from V and 8 bases from J, with 4 bases in between. The CDR3 length is 10 residues. The germline gives CDR1 SNHLY, CDR2 FYNNEI. As DNA, the CDR3 is TGTGCCAGCAGAAGGGAAAAACTGTTTTTT. Amino acids: CASRREKLFF.

The chain links TRBV4-1 to TRBJ1-2; TRBD1 aligns across 11 bases. The germline V gene has CDR1 MGHRA and CDR2 YSYEKL. This CDR3 region has 16 residues. The J segment lost 3 bases and the V segment lost 3 bases, leaving 6 bases of the junction unmatched. The CDR3, as DNA: TGCGCCAGCAGCCACGGACAGGGGGCGCGATACTATGGCTACACCTTC. Residues: CASSHGQGARYYGYTF.

The chain uses TRBV21-1 and TRBJ2-7; TRBD2 is the table's D call and was not checked against the DNA. TRBV21-1 corresponds to a pseudogene. This CDR3 has 13 residues. In nucleotides, the CDR3 is TGTGCCAGCAGCAATGCGGGGGGGCTCGAGCAGTACTTC. This encodes CASSNAGGLEQYF.

The chain uses TRBV2 and TRBJ2-5, with 9 bases identical to TRBD1. After removal of 6 bases from V and 5 bases from J, the junction contained 7 bases not matched to a gene. Germline CDR1 reads SNHLY; CDR2 reads FYNNEI. The CDR3 covers 14 residues. As DNA, the CDR3 is TGTGCCAGCAGCATACAGGGGGCGGGGGAGACCCAGTACTTC. Its translation: CASSIQGAGETQYF.

The chain uses TRBV6-6 and TRBJ2-1, with TRBD2 matching over 7 bases. V dropped 2 bases and J dropped 8; count of bases not matched to a gene: 12. The CDR3 covers 16 residues. The germline V gene has CDR1 MNHNY and CDR2 SVGAGI (reference sequence). The CDR3 DNA follows: TGTGCCAGCAGTTACGGCGGGAGTCCACTAGGCCATGAGCAGTTCTTC. Translation: CASSYGGSPLGHEQFF.

As to this clone: The identical CDR3 is also encoded by other nucleotide sequences in the sample. The gene calls are TRBV5-1 and TRBJ1-2; TRBD1 might be the D (5 bases). The CDR3 length is 14 residues. Trimming removed 0 bases at V and 0 bases at J, with 6 bases between. Germline values: CDR1 SGHRS, CDR2 YFSETQ. CDR3 region: CASSLGGSNYGYTF. CDR3 bases: TGCGCCAGCAGCTTGGGGGGCTCTAACTATGGCTACACCTTC.

This rearrangement joins TRBV28 to TRBJ2-5, with TRBD2 as a possible D gene (5 bases). V was cut by 7 bases and J by 5 bases, with 8 bases left in between. Germline CDR1 MDHEN, CDR2 SYDVKM. The CDR3 covers 11 residues. CDR3 protein: CASTRGETQYF. The CDR3 DNA sequence: TGTGCCAGCACCAGAGGGGAGACCCAGTACTTC.

The CDR3 coding sequence is TGTGCCAGCAGCTTTGTTCCCGAACTAGCGGCTTACGAAATCGTCGAGCAGTACTTC. The encoded protein is CASSFVPELAAYEIVEQYF. This chain connects TRBV7-9 to TRBJ2-7; 8 bases match TRBD2. CDR1 and CDR2 from the germline V gene are SEHNR and FQNEAQ (reference sequence). V gave up 3 bases and J gave up 6 bases; unmatched junction bases: 22. This CDR3 comprises 19 residues.

This clone was counted a few times. The chain carries TRBV6-2 or TRBV6-3 and TRBJ1-1, with D possibly being TRBD1 (6 bases). V was cut by 2 bases and J by 9 bases, with 10 bases left in between. Germline CDR1 reads MNHEY; CDR2 reads SVGEGT. The CDR3 sequence is 12 residues long. The CDR3 DNA follows: TGTGCCAGCAGTTACATGGGGGCCCAAGCTTTCTTT. This translates into CASSYMGAQAFF.

This clone was picked up a small number of times. The chain joins TRBV6-5 to TRBJ1-6; a weak D match, TRBD1 (5 bases). Per germline, CDR1 MNHEY and CDR2 SVGAGI. The CDR3 covers 16 residues. V lost 0 bases, J lost 9 bases, and 15 bases lay in between. The CDR3 DNA follows: TGTGCCAGCAGTTACTCGTCCTCGGGAACAGGTTCACCCCTCCACTTT. This translates into CASSYSSSGTGSPLHF.

The genes are TRBV11-1 and TRBJ2-3, with 8 bases lining up with TRBD2. V was pared by 5 bases and J by 8 bases, with 12 bases of the junction left unmatched. This CDR3 comprises 15 residues. The germline V gene has CDR1 SGHAT and CDR2 FQDESV (reference sequence). The CDR3 bases are TGTGCCAGCAGCGTTACCGGGACTAGTCATGGTACGCAGTATTTT. Translated: CASSVTGTSHGTQYF.

The chain is built from TRBV7-3 and TRBJ2-3, with D possibly being TRBD1 or TRBD2 (7 bases each). The CDR3 totals 15 residues. CDR1 and CDR2 from the germline V gene are SGHTA and FQGTGA. Trimming took 4 bases from V and 1 from J, leaving 12 bases between them. The CDR3 DNA reads TGTGCCAGCAGCTCAGGGGGGGTCGGCACAGATACGCAGTATTTT. Its translation is CASSSGGVGTDTQYF.

A note on this clone: This sample includes further DNA sequences coding for the same CDR3. The rearrangement uses TRBV2 and TRBJ1-3; D is unresolved. CDR1 and CDR2 from the germline V gene are SNHLY and FYNNEI. The CDR3 totals 12 residues. Trimming removed 0 bases at V and 3 bases at J, with 0 bases between. The DNA of the CDR3 is TGTGCCAGCAGTGAAGCTGGAAACACCATATATTTT. Translated: CASSEAGNTIYF. Full variable domain (outside the CDR3, taken from reference TRBV2 and TRBJ1-3): EPEVTQTPSHQVTQMGQEVILRCVPISNHLYFYWYRQILGQKVEFLVSFYNNEISEKSEIFDDQFSVERPDGSNFTLKIRSTKLEDSAMYFCASSEAGNTIYFGEGSWLTVV.

J is TRBJ2-7 and V is TRBV4-2; 8 nucleotides align to TRBD2. The CDR3 length is 17 residues. With V trimmed by 1 base and J by 4 bases, 12 bases remained unmatched. In germline, CDR1 is LGHNA, CDR2 YNFKEQ. Here the CDR3 DNA reads TGTGCCAGCAGCCAAGCGATGAGCGGGAGTGGGTCGTACGAGCAGTACTTC. Amino acids: CASSQAMSGSGSYEQYF.

This rearrangement joins TRBV28 to TRBJ2-7; D possibly corresponds to TRBD2 (5 bases). The V and J ends lost 3 bases and 5 bases respectively, with 11 bases between them. The germline gives CDR1 MDHEN, CDR2 SYDVKM. The CDR3 has 13 residues. CDR3 amino acids: CASSFRTGNEQYF. The CDR3 DNA reads TGTGCCAGCAGTTTCCGCACGGGGAACGAGCAGTACTTC. Using reference TRBV28 and TRBJ2-7 for the parts outside the CDR3, the full variable domain is DVKVTQSSRYLVKRTGEKVFLECVQDMDHENMFWYRQDPGLGLRLIYFSYDVKMKEKGDIPEGYSVSREKKERFSLILESASTNQTSMYLCASSFRTGNEQYFGPGTRLTVT.